This T cell receptor (beta chain) originates from a study of control samples from healthy donors and cancer patients (TCRdb year 2020). Comments on this clone: Its target antigen remains unknown. Base qualities are not recorded, but no much larger clone differs from it by a single base. Other DNA sequences in the sample encode the same CDR3.

From a lookup of the germline V gene, CDR1 and CDR2 are SGHRS and YFSETQ. The CDR3 holds 14 amino acids from the cysteine to the phenylalanine. Of the read, only the CDR3 DNA is kept; its 42 bases are in frame from base 1. Trimming takes 0 bases from V and 3 bases from J, and the germline ends sit 9 bases apart. Library preparation was by the immunoSEQ multiplex PCR assay. TCRdb carries this immuneACCESS record with in-frame sequences only. Its versions omit some clonotypes, under half of them owing to an unresolved V gene in the studies checked, with the rest unexplained. The sample table records about 80,000 clones; roughly nine tenths of these occur just once. The ten top clones hold approximately 16% of the sample.

The sequence was collected from a man aged 50 to 59 in good health. The V and J genes are TRBV5-1 and TRBJ1-1, and perhaps TRBD1 as D gene, on 5 matching bases. Sequenced: blood. In nucleotide form, the sequence is TGCGCCAGCAGCTTGGCCTGGGGGGACACTGAAGCTTTCTTT. Protein translation: CASSLAWGDTEAFF.